One and the same sample provided the 18 T cell receptor beta chains below, sequenced in a study of T cells in Graves' hyperthyroidism and ophthalmopathy (dated by TCRdb to the late 2010s). The library came from multiplex PCR. The reads were generated on an Illumina HiSeq 2000. The TCR beta CDR3 regions were amplified from RNA transcripts. For the first round of RT-PCR on the TCR CDR3, the HTBI primer set was used together with the Qiagen OneStep RT-PCR kit. The raw public reads went through TCRdb reprocessing: fastp at Q25, MiXCR clone calling, in-frame beta chains kept. Rows matching on CDR3 protein sequence are summarized as one entry with the most common DNA and genes. Within this sample are 650,000 to 750,000 distinct CDR3 sequences, with 13% to 15% of them counted one time only. Clones ranked in the top ten supply roughly 10% of the sample. Sequencing was performed on blood. The source of these receptors is a woman aged 18-30 years with Graves' hyperthyroidism.

This clonotype appeared many times. The V gene is TRBV28, the J gene TRBJ1-2; tentatively, D is TRBD1 (5 bases). V lost 2 bases and J 8 bases, leaving 12 bases between the germline ends. Germline CDR1 is MDHEN and CDR2 is SYDVKM. The CDR3 runs 13 residues. The CDR3 coding sequence is TGTGCCAGCAGTTTACGGAGGGGTGGAGGCTACACCTTC. The encoded protein is CASSLRRGGGYTF.

This clonotype was detected many times. The rearrangement links TRBV7-9 to TRBJ2-3; 14 nucleotides agree with TRBD2. The CDR3 covers 19 residues. The germline CDR1 and CDR2 sequences are SEHNR and FQNEAQ (reference sequence). The V gene end was trimmed by 3 bases and the J gene end by 6 bases; junction bases not matched to a gene: 14. CDR3 region: CASSLAYRGLAGDVDTQYF. The CDR3 DNA is TGTGCCAGCAGCTTGGCCTACCGGGGACTAGCGGGAGATGTTGATACGCAGTATTTT.

This clonotype was seen at least ten times. This rearrangement joins TRBV28 to TRBJ1-6; D uncertain. The germline CDR1 and CDR2 sequences are MDHEN and SYDVKM. The CDR3 length is 15 residues. V lost 0 bases and J lost 7, with 10 bases in between. CDR3 in DNA: TGTGCCAGCAGTTTATGGTCAGCCGGGAATTCACCCCTCCACTTT. Its translation is CASSLWSAGNSPLHF.

This clonotype was counted between two and nine times. The V gene is TRBV19, the J gene TRBJ2-3; 9 bases agree with TRBD1. Germline V gene lookup returns CDR1 LNHDA and CDR2 SQIVND (reference sequence). V shed 1 base and J 6 bases; nucleotides not matched to a gene: 5. This CDR3 has 15 residues. The CDR3 reads CASSIAGQGDDTQYF. The CDR3, as DNA: TGTGCCAGTAGTATAGCGGGACAGGGCGACGATACGCAGTATTTT.

This clonotype occurred many times. This chain joins TRBV7-3 and TRBJ2-3; a weak D match, TRBD1 (6 bases). The V end lost 1 base, the J end lost 0 bases, and 11 bases lay between the germline ends. The V gene's germline CDR1 is SGHTA and CDR2 FQGTGA. The CDR3 covers 16 residues. CDR3 residues: CASSLRQASSTDTQYF. The CDR3 nucleotides read TGTGCCAGCAGCTTAAGACAGGCATCTAGCACAGATACGCAGTATTTT. The whole variable domain, filled in from reference TRBV7-3 and TRBJ2-3, reads GAGVSQTPSNKVTEKGKYVELRCDPISGHTALYWYRQSLGQGPEFLIYFQGTGAADDSGLPNDRFFAVRPEGSVSTLKIQRTERGDSAVYLCASSLRQASSTDTQYFGPGTRLTVL.

In this sample, this clonotype turned up a few times. A much larger clone differs from this one at a single base, so this may be a read error. V usage is TRBV30 and J usage is TRBJ2-1; D may be TRBD1 (6 bases). CDR1 and CDR2 (germline): GTSNPN, SVGIG (reference sequence). CDR3 size: 13 residues. CDR3 coding DNA: TGTGCCTGGGCTGGGGACACCTACAATGAGCAGCTCTTC. It codes for CAWAGDTYNEQLF.

This clonotype was observed many times. The chain employs TRBV20-1 and TRBJ2-3; 8 bases are a match to TRBD2. This CDR3 comprises 12 residues. Germline V gene sequence: CDR1 DFQATT, CDR2 SNEGSKA (reference sequence). V was pared by 7 bases and J by 4 bases, with 4 bases of the junction left unmatched. The CDR3 region has the DNA TGCAGTGGGACTAGCTGGGCAGATACGCAGTATTTT. It encodes CSGTSWADTQYF.

This clonotype was picked up many times. V and J are TRBV12-3 or TRBV12-4 and TRBJ2-2, with 9 bases aligning to TRBD2. The CDR3 contains 17 residues. V was clipped by 6 bases and J by 5 bases; unmatched bases: 13. The CDR3 coding sequence is TGTGCCAGCAGACACGCGAATAGCGGGAGAGGAACCGGGGAGCTGTTTTTT. Translating it yields CASRHANSGRGTGELFF.

The V gene is TRBV28, the J gene TRBJ2-7; tentatively, D is TRBD1 (5 bases). Trimming took off 2 bases at V and 3 bases at J, with 14 bases between the two ends. CDR1 is MDHEN and CDR2 is SYDVKM in the germline V gene. The CDR3 sequence is 15 residues long. This chain's CDR3 is CASSLGAEIDYEQYF. CDR3 coding DNA: TGTGCCAGCAGTTTAGGGGCCGAGATTGACTACGAGCAGTACTTC.

This clonotype appeared many times. V is TRBV7-9 and J is TRBJ2-7; either TRBD1 or TRBD2 may fit D (7 bases each). Trimming left V 3 bases short and J 2 bases short, with 17 bases between. This CDR3 has 16 residues. Per germline, CDR1 SEHNR and CDR2 FQNEAQ (reference sequence). CDR3 sequence: CASSFRGRDSPYEQYF. CDR3 DNA: TGTGCCAGCAGCTTTCGGGGGAGGGACAGCCCCTACGAGCAGTACTTC.

As for this clonotype: With a much larger clone just one base away, this may be a read error. This chain connects TRBV3-1 to TRBJ1-6, with D uncertain. Germline loops: CDR1 LGHDT, CDR2 YNNKEL (reference sequence). CDR3 length: 14 residues. The CDR3 DNA is TGTGCCAGCGGCCAACCGGGGTATAATTCACCCCTCCACTTT. It translates to CASGQPGYNSPLHF. Based on the CDR3 plus reference TRBV3-1 and TRBJ1-6, the full variable domain is DTAVSQTPKYLVTQMGNDKSIKCEQNLGHDTMYWYKQDSKKFLKIMFSYNNKELIINETVPNRFSPKSPDKAHLNLHINSLELGDSAVYFCASGQPGYNSPLHFGNGTRLTVT.

The table lists this clonotype with many counts. CDR3 DNA: TGTGCCAGCACCGATTACAATGAGCAGTTCTTC. Translation: CASTDYNEQFF. J is TRBJ2-1 and V is TRBV28; D call uncertain. V dropped 7 bases and J dropped 4 bases, with 5 bases sitting between them. The V gene's germline CDR1 is MDHEN and CDR2 SYDVKM. The CDR3 is 11 residues long.

A note on this clonotype: A much larger clone is a single base away; this may be a read error. V is TRBV20-1 and J is TRBJ2-1; D assignment may be TRBD1 or TRBD2 (5 bases each). The germline V gene encodes CDR1 DFQATT and CDR2 SNEGSKA (reference sequence). The CDR3 extends over 17 amino acids. Here the CDR3 reads CSAGDWGSSGRLGEQFF. Here the CDR3 DNA reads TGCAGTGCTGGAGATTGGGGGTCTTCTGGACGTCTAGGAGAGCAGTTCTTC.

As DNA, the CDR3 is TGTGCCAGCAGCGCCCGATTCGGAACGGAGACCCAGTACTTC. This gives the protein CASSARFGTETQYF. The genes are TRBV5-8 and TRBJ2-5, with no clear D. Germline-derived CDR1 and CDR2 are SGHTS and YDEGEE. V gave up 4 bases and J gave up 5 bases, with 15 bases separating them. There are 14 residues in the CDR3.

Points on this clonotype: One end of the junction does not line up with germline, which may come from a read error. The rearrangement uses TRBV6-1 and TRBJ2-7; 8 positions agree with TRBD2. The CDR3 length is 16 residues. Germline V lookup: CDR1 MNHNS, CDR2 SASEGT. CDR3 amino acids: CASSPRGGSKAYEQHF. The CDR3 coding sequence is TGTGCCAGCAGTCCTCGGGGGGGGTCAAAGGCCTACGAGCAGCACTTC.

This clonotype was observed a few times. The chain combines TRBV7-9 with TRBJ1-1; possible D gene TRBD1, 5 bases. This CDR3 has 14 amino acids. Trimming stripped 1 base from V and 11 bases from J, with 17 bases between. Germline V gives CDR1 SEHNR, CDR2 FQNEAQ (reference sequence). CDR3: CASSLEVRGARAFF. CDR3 in DNA: TGTGCCAGCAGCTTAGAGGTCAGAGGGGCTCGGGCTTTCTTT.

Many counts were recorded for this clonotype. The chain combines TRBV6-1 with TRBJ2-3, with 8 nucleotides matching TRBD2. The CDR3 covers 16 residues. Germline CDR1 reads MNHNS; CDR2 reads SASEGT. V lost 2 bases and J lost 7; bases outside the gene matches: 11. The CDR3 here is CASSEMGRGARNTQYF. The CDR3 DNA reads as TGTGCCAGCAGTGAAATGGGGCGGGGGGCTAGGAATACGCAGTATTTT.

The chain has TRBV5-1 and TRBJ2-2; the match to TRBD1 covers 10 bases. The CDR3 spans 14 residues. Unmatched junction bases numbered 2, after V lost 4 bases and J lost 5 bases. The germline V gene has CDR1 SGHRS and CDR2 YFSETQ. CDR3 coding DNA: TGCGCCAGCAGCGGGACAGGGGAAACCGGGGAGCTGTTTTTT. Its translation: CASSGTGETGELFF.